Detailed here is one TCR beta chain. The antigen remains undetermined. The table came from immunoSEQ multiplex PCR; TCRdb's copy has only in-frame clones and leaves some out. The sample has about 46,000 clones; roughly 94% are singletons. The CDR3 is 15 amino acids. Congenital heart defects were the reason for the corrective surgery that the donors, healthy Finnish infants, were having. A roughly 0.45-1 mL peripheral blood aliquot was taken intraoperatively from four of eight donors. These data belong to a study of human thymus T cells. Findings and caveats of the study: Thymic as well as blood repertoires seemed to favor certain V and J genes unevenly.

The chain combines TRBV21-1 with TRBJ2-5; the D call of TRBD2 is as the table states it, not checked on the DNA. TRBV21-1 is assigned pseudogene status. This clonotype was obtained from a girl under three years old with a congenital heart defect but otherwise immunologically healthy. Material for sequencing was blood. The CDR3 DNA reads TGTGCCCCCTATCTGCGGGGGCACTACCAAGAGACCCAGTACTTC. This translates into CAPYLRGHYQETQYF.